The 7 T cell receptor beta chains listed next were all sequenced from one sample in a study of T cells in Graves' hyperthyroidism and ophthalmopathy. Researchers took RNA transcripts and amplified the TCR beta CDR3 regions from them. Initially, a first-round RT-PCR of the TCR CDR3 employed the HTBI primer set. In TCRdb, the multiplex PCR reads were re-called with MiXCR into one record per CDR3 protein. The sample lists some 300,000 distinct CDR3 sequences, 12% to 15% seen once, with 7.9% in the top ten. What was sequenced was blood. Every receptor here comes from a woman in her 40s with Graves' hyperthyroidism.

This clonotype was recorded many times. This chain connects TRBV20-1 to TRBJ1-2, with 8 bases aligning to TRBD1. This CDR3 spans 15 amino acids. V lost 0 bases to trimming and J lost 4 bases; unmatched junction nucleotides: 7. Germline-derived CDR1 and CDR2 are DFQATT and SNEGSKA (reference sequence). The CDR3 sequence: CSARDQDREGYGYTF. The CDR3 bases are TGCAGTGCTAGAGACCAGGACAGGGAGGGCTATGGCTACACCTTC.

This clonotype was recorded at least ten times. CDR3 DNA: TGTGCCAGCAGTGAACAGGGGGTGTCGGGATCACCCCTCCACTTT. It encodes CASSEQGVSGSPLHF. The gene calls are TRBV2 and TRBJ1-6, with 7 bases identical to TRBD1. The germline V gene has CDR1 SNHLY and CDR2 FYNNEI. The trim removed 2 bases at V and 10 bases at J, leaving 8 bases unmatched. The CDR3 has 15 amino acids.

This clonotype was detected only a few times. This rearrangement joins TRBV19 to TRBJ1-1; TRBD1 agrees at 9 bases. With 5 bases clipped from V and 6 bases from J, the junction kept 4 bases outside the gene matches. The germline gives CDR1 LNHDA, CDR2 SQIVND (reference sequence). This CDR3 is 13 amino acids long. CDR3 residues: CASSPQGAAEAFF. The CDR3 DNA is TGTGCCAGTAGTCCACAGGGGGCAGCTGAAGCTTTCTTT.

This clonotype was observed many times. The V call is TRBV6-1, the J call TRBJ1-2, with 8 positions matching TRBD1. Germline V CDR1 and CDR2: MNHNS, SASEGT. With V trimmed by 7 bases and J by 3 bases, 7 bases remained unmatched. This CDR3 has 14 residues. The CDR3 protein is CASTPQGADYGYTF. DNA for the CDR3: TGTGCCAGCACCCCCCAGGGGGCTGACTATGGCTACACCTTC.

V is TRBV10-3 and J is TRBJ1-4; D call uncertain. V shed 0 bases and J shed 8 bases, with 13 bases lying between them. Germline loops: CDR1 ENHRY, CDR2 SYGVKD. CDR3 length: 15 residues. CDR3 nucleotide sequence: TGTGCCATCAGTGAGTCCAATGGGCAGAGGGAAAAACTGTTTTTT. It translates to CAISESNGQREKLFF.

This clonotype occurred many times. The rearrangement uses TRBV6-1 and TRBJ1-4, with D possibly matching TRBD1 (6 bases). Germline assignment: CDR1 MNHNS and CDR2 SASEGT. The CDR3 is 13 residues long. V was pared by 7 bases and J by 8 bases, with 14 bases between. CDR3 protein: CASTPAGDEKLFF. The DNA for the CDR3 is TGTGCCAGCACCCCGGCAGGGGACGAAAAACTGTTTTTT.

This clonotype was seen many times. The rearrangement uses TRBV7-2 and TRBJ2-1, with D maybe TRBD2 (5 bases). CDR1 SGHTA and CDR2 FQGNSA come from the germline V gene. The CDR3 is made up of 14 amino acids. Trimming took 5 bases from V and 6 from J, leaving 14 bases between them. For the CDR3, the DNA is TGTGCCAGCAGCCCCCGACTAATTGCCAATGAGCAGTTCTTC. Encoded protein: CASSPRLIANEQFF.